Shown below are 3 T cell receptor beta chains from a single sample sequenced in a study of blood T cell repertoires in COVID-19. Generated by immunoSEQ multiplex PCR, the TCRdb table keeps only in-frame clones and is missing some. Here the sample spans 200,000 to 250,000 clones, about 86% being singletons. Sequencing was carried out using PBMCs or T cells enriched from blood (not recorded which). These receptor sequences come from a woman in her thirties or forties with acute COVID-19.

This chain links TRBV19 with TRBJ2-7, with 10 bases lining up with TRBD2. The CDR3 has 15 amino acids. J lost 7 bases, V lost 3 bases, and 9 bases had no gene match. Germline CDR1 LNHDA, CDR2 SQIVND (reference sequence). Written as DNA, the CDR3 is TGTGCCAGTAGTATTACCCTAGCGGGAGAATTGGAGCAGTACTTC. Translation: CASSITLAGELEQYF.

This chain joins TRBV2 and TRBJ1-5; D may be TRBD1 (5 bases). Germline V gene lookup returns CDR1 SNHLY and CDR2 FYNNEI. This CDR3 comprises 17 residues. The germline V and J ends were trimmed by 6 bases and 0 bases, with 18 bases remaining between them. The CDR3 sequence is CASRGLGGIDSNQPQHF. The CDR3 nucleotides read TGTGCCAGCAGAGGTTTGGGGGGAATCGATAGCAATCAGCCCCAGCATTTT.

The chain combines TRBV4-1 with TRBJ2-3; 8 nucleotides match TRBD1. This CDR3 is built from 19 residues. V lost 1 base and J lost 1; bases outside the gene matches: 13. Germline V CDR1 and CDR2: MGHRA, YSYEKL. CDR3 DNA sequence: TGCGCCAGCAGCCAAGGTCTGCGGGGACAGGTCCGGCGCACAGATACGCAGTATTTT. It is translated as CASSQGLRGQVRRTDTQYF.